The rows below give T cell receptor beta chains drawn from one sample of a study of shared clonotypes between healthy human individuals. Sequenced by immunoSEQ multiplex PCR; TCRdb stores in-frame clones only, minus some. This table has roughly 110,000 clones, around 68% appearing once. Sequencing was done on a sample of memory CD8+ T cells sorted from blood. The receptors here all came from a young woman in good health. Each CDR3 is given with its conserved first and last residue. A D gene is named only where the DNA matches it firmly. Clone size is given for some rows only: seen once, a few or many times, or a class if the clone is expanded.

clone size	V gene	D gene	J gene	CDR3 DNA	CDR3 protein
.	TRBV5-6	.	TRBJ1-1	TGTGCCAGCAGCTTGACGCTCCGGGACGGGGAAGCTTTCTTT	CASSLTLRDGEAFF
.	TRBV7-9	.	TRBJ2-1	TGTGCCAGCAGCTTAGTGCGGCAGGTAACCTACAATGAGCAGTTCTTC	CASSLVRQVTYNEQFF
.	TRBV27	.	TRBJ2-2	TGTGCCAGCAGTTTATCGAGATACGCAGGGGTAACCGGGGAGCTGTTTTTT	CASSLSRYAGVTGELFF
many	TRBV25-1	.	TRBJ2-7	TGTGCCAGCAGTCCCGGACAGGAGCAGTACTTC	CASSPGQEQYF
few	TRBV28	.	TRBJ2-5	TGTGCCAGCAGACTCCGATTGGGGTGGGAGACCCAGTACTTC	CASRLRLGWETQYF
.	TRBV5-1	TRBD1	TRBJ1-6	TGCGCCAGCACCCCGGGACAGGAGAATAATTCACCCCTCCACTTT	CASTPGQENNSPLHF
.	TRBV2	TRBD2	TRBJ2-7	TGTGCCAGCAGTCCCAAGACTAGCGGGGGATACGAGCAGTACTTC	CASSPKTSGGYEQYF
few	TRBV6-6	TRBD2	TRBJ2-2	TGTGCCACCGCATCGGGACTAGCTTCCGGGGAGCTGTTTTTT	CATASGLASGELFF
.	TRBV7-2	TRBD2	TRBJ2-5	TGTGCCAGCACCCCGGCCGGGGCTAGCGGGAGTGTTGAGACCCAGTACTTC	CASTPAGASGSVETQYF
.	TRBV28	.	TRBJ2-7	TGTGCCAGCAGTTTAAAGGACGGGAGTATCTACGAGCAGTACTTC	CASSLKDGSIYEQYF
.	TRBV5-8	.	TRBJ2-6	TGTGCCAGCAGTCTGGTTCATCCACACAAGTCGGGCCAACGTCCTGACTTC	CASSLVHPHKSGQRPDF
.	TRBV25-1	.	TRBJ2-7	TGTGCCAGCAGTGAACCCGGGAGAGCCTACGAGCAGTACTTC	CASSEPGRAYEQYF
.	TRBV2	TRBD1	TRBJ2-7	TGTGCCAGCAGCAAGTCTATAGGACAGGGGCTGTACGAGCAGTACTTC	CASSKSIGQGLYEQYF
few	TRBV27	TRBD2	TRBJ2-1	TGTGCCAGCACCGGCAGCCCGGGCGGGACTAGCGGGATCTATGAGCAGTTCTTC	CASTGSPGGTSGIYEQFF